This T cell receptor beta chain was found in a study of T cell repertoires in cytomegalovirus infection. Overall study: Both CMV infection and a matching HLA type were indicated by public TCR beta signatures.

About this clonotype: Its antigen is still unknown.

Study-level points and caveats: Dominating the ex vivo response were HLA-C-restricted CMV-specific TCR beta clonotypes. Totalled public TCR beta family frequency picked out people who carried CMV plus the relevant HLA.

TCRdb redid the calling of the reads with MiXCR, one entry per CDR3 protein. This table has fewer than 300,000 distinct CDR3 sequences, under 30% appearing once. CDR1 is DFQATT and CDR2 is SNEGSKA in the germline V gene (reference sequence). The CDR3 contains 14 residues. The V and J ends lost 2 bases and 8 bases respectively, with 16 bases between them. The TCR sequence derives from a human donor in good health (CMV status not recorded). Some clones in this sample may be carry-over from other donors' samples. This sequence joins TRBV20-1 and TRBJ2-1; weak D call: TRBD2 (7 bases). Sequencing was performed on PBMCs. The DNA of the CDR3 is TGCAGTGCTAGACGGGGGGCACTTTTAGATGAGCAGTTCTTC. It specifies CSARRGALLDEQFF.